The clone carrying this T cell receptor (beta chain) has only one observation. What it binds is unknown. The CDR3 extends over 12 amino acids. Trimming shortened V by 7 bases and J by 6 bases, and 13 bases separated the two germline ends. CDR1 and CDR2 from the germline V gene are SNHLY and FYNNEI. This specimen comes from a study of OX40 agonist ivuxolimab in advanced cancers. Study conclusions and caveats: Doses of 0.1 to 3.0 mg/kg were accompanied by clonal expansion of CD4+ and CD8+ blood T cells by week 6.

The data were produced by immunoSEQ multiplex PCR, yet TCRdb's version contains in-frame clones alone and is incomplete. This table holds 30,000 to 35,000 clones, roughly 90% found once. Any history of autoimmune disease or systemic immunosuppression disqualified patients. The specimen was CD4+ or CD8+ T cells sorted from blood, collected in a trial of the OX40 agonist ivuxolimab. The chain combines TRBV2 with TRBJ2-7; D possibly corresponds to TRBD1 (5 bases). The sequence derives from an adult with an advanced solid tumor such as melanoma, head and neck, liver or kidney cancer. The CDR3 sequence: CASTIIRGEQYF. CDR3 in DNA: TGTGCCAGCACCATAATTAGGGGCGAGCAGTACTTC.